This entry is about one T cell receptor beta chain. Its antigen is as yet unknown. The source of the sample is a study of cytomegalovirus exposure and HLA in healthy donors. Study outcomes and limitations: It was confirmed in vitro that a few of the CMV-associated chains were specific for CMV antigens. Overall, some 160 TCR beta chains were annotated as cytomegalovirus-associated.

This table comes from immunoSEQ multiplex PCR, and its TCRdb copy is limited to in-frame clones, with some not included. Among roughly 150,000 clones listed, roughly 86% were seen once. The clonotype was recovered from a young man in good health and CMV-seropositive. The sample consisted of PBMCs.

The chain's CDR3 is CASTLDRGSNEQFF. The CDR3 DNA reads TGTGCCAGCACCCTCGACAGGGGGTCTAATGAGCAGTTCTTC. The V gene is TRBV6-1, the J gene TRBJ2-1, with 9 bases identical to TRBD1. The CDR3 totals 14 residues. Germline CDR1 MNHNS, CDR2 SASEGT. Trimming took 7 bases from V and 7 from J; bases not matched to a gene: 8.